Listed below are T cell receptor beta chains from one sample, sequenced in a study of OX40 agonist ivuxolimab in advanced cancers. Sequencing used immunoSEQ multiplex PCR; TCRdb keeps in-frame clones, though not all of them. The sample carries around 69,000 clones, 80% to 90% recorded once. Specimen: CD4+ or CD8+ T cells sorted from blood, collected in a trial of the OX40 agonist ivuxolimab. The receptors shown here come from an adult with an advanced solid tumor such as melanoma, head and neck, liver or kidney cancer. Both conserved end residues are part of each CDR3. The D gene is left open where the match is weak. A clone size is listed for some rows: how often the clone was seen (once, few, many), or a class if it is expanded.

cdr3_aa: CASSQDDRGGTEAFF
cdr3_nt: TGTGCCAGCAGCCAAGATGACAGGGGCGGCACTGAAGCTTTCTTT
clone_size: NA
d_call: TRBD1
v_call: TRBV4-2
j_call: TRBJ1-1

cdr3_aa: CASTGLAGGAEQFF
cdr3_nt: TGTGCCAGCACCGGACTAGCGGGAGGCGCTGAGCAGTTCTTC
clone_size: NA
d_call: TRBD2
v_call: TRBV28
j_call: TRBJ2-1

cdr3_aa: CSALGSGDEQYF
cdr3_nt: TGCAGCGCCCTGGGGTCCGGAGACGAGCAGTACTTC
clone_size: NA
d_call: NA
v_call: TRBV29-1
j_call: TRBJ2-7

cdr3_aa: CASNLEGLALREQFF
cdr3_nt: TGTGCCAGCAACCTAGAGGGACTAGCCCTCCGTGAGCAGTTCTTC
clone_size: NA
d_call: TRBD2
v_call: TRBV11-2
j_call: TRBJ2-1

cdr3_aa: CAWSPPLRNYGYTF
cdr3_nt: TGTGCCTGGAGTCCCCCTTTGAGGAACTATGGCTACACCTTC
clone_size: NA
d_call: NA
v_call: TRBV30
j_call: TRBJ1-2

cdr3_aa: CASSLVQETQYF
cdr3_nt: TGTGCCAGCAGCTTAGTTCAAGAGACCCAGTACTTC
clone_size: NA
d_call: NA
v_call: TRBV7-4
j_call: TRBJ2-5

cdr3_aa: CASSQGQVTEAFF
cdr3_nt: TGTGCCAGCAGCCAGGGCCAGGTGACTGAAGCTTTCTTT
clone_size: few
d_call: NA
v_call: TRBV7-6
j_call: TRBJ1-1

cdr3_aa: CASSFDPGDATEAFF
cdr3_nt: TGTGCCAGCAGCTTTGATCCAGGGGATGCCACTGAAGCTTTCTTT
clone_size: NA
d_call: NA
v_call: TRBV11-3
j_call: TRBJ1-1

cdr3_aa: CARREGGWPDTQYF
cdr3_nt: TGTGCCAGAAGGGAGGGGGGGTGGCCAGATACGCAGTATTTT
clone_size: NA
d_call: NA
v_call: TRBV7-5
j_call: TRBJ2-3

cdr3_aa: CASSPWGGANEKLFF
cdr3_nt: TGTGCCAGCTCACCTTGGGGGGGAGCTAATGAAAAACTGTTTTTT
clone_size: NA
d_call: NA
v_call: TRBV18
j_call: TRBJ1-4

cdr3_aa: CASSPDRGSYNEQFF
cdr3_nt: TGTGCCAGCAGCCCGGACAGGGGATCATACAATGAGCAGTTCTTC
clone_size: NA
d_call: TRBD1
v_call: TRBV7-3
j_call: TRBJ2-1

cdr3_aa: CASRPGQGSRTGELFF
cdr3_nt: TGTGCAAGTCGCCCGGGACAGGGGAGTAGGACCGGGGAGCTGTTTTTT
clone_size: NA
d_call: NA
v_call: TRBV12-2
j_call: TRBJ2-2

cdr3_aa: CSVEGSAGRAETQYF
cdr3_nt: TGCAGCGTTGAAGGTTCGGCAGGGAGGGCAGAGACCCAGTACTTC
clone_size: NA
d_call: TRBD2
v_call: TRBV29-1
j_call: TRBJ2-5

cdr3_aa: CASSQDGIAAFAGANVLTF
cdr3_nt: TGCGCCAGCAGCCAAGATGGGATAGCGGCGTTTGCTGGGGCCAACGTCCTGACTTTC
clone_size: NA
d_call: NA
v_call: TRBV4-3
j_call: TRBJ2-6

cdr3_aa: CASRPSLLAANEQFF
cdr3_nt: TGCGCCAGCAGGCCCTCATTACTAGCTGCCAATGAGCAGTTCTTC
clone_size: NA
d_call: NA
v_call: TRBV5-1
j_call: TRBJ2-1

cdr3_aa: CASSQRTLSYNEQFF
cdr3_nt: TGTGCCAGCAGTCAAAGAACACTATCGTACAATGAGCAGTTCTTC
clone_size: NA
d_call: NA
v_call: TRBV6-5
j_call: TRBJ2-1

cdr3_aa: CASSLGLAGPGYF
cdr3_nt: TGTGCCAGCAGCCTAGGGCTAGCGGGTCCTGGGTACTTC
clone_size: NA
d_call: TRBD2
v_call: TRBV28
j_call: TRBJ2-7

cdr3_aa: CASSTTIGVVDTQYF
cdr3_nt: TGCGCCAGCAGCACGACAATAGGGGTTGTAGATACGCAGTATTTT
clone_size: NA
d_call: NA
v_call: TRBV5-1
j_call: TRBJ2-3

cdr3_aa: CASSAGTEGQPQHF
cdr3_nt: TGTGCCAGCAGCGCAGGGACAGAGGGTCAGCCCCAGCATTTT
clone_size: NA
d_call: TRBD1
v_call: TRBV9
j_call: TRBJ1-5

cdr3_aa: CASSQDLGTSGIVSRYF
cdr3_nt: TGTGCCAGCAGCCAAGATCTGGGCACTAGCGGGATCGTATCGAGGTACTTC
clone_size: NA
d_call: TRBD2
v_call: TRBV4-2
j_call: TRBJ2-4